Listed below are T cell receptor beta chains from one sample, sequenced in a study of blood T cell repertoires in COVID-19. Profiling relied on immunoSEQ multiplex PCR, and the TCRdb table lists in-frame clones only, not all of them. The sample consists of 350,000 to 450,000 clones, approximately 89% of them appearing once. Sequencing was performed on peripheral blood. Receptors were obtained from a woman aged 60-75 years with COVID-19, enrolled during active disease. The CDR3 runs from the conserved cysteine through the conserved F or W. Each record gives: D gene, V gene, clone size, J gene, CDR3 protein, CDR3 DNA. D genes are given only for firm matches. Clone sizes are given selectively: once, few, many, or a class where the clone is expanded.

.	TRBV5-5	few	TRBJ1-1	CASSLTSDRLNTEAFF	TGTGCCAGCAGCCTCACCTCCGACAGACTGAACACTGAAGCTTTCTTT
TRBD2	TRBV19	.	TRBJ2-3	CASSFSGGWTDTQYF	TGTGCCAGTAGTTTTAGCGGGGGTTGGACAGATACGCAGTATTTT
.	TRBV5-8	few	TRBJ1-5	CASSLALGASNQPQHF	TGTGCCAGCAGCTTGGCCCTTGGGGCCAGCAATCAGCCCCAGCATTTT
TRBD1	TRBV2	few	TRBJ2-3	CASRDRTGTDTQYF	TGTGCCAGCAGGGACAGGACAGGGACTGATACGCAGTATTTT
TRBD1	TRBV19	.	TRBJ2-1	CASSIDRVIRNEQFF	TGTGCCAGTAGTATTGACAGGGTCATCAGAAATGAGCAGTTCTTC
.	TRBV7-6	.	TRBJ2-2	CASSLRARNTGELFF	TGTGCCAGCAGCCTGCGGGCCCGTAACACCGGGGAGCTGTTTTTT
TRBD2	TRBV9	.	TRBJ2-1	CASSQGLSDSYNEQFF	TGTGCCAGCAGCCAGGGACTATCCGACTCCTACAATGAGCAGTTCTTC
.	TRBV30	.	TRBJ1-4	CAWSRLGGGNEKLFF	TGTGCCTGGAGTAGGCTCGGGGGGGGAAATGAAAAACTGTTTTTT
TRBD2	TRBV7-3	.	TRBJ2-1	CASSYPRGGSSYNEQFF	TGTGCCAGCAGCTACCCCCGGGGAGGGAGCTCCTACAATGAGCAGTTCTTC
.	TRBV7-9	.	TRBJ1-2	CASSIQGGYTF	TGTGCCAGCAGCATACAGGGAGGCTACACCTTC
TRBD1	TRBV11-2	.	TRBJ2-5	CASSSDRGETQYF	TGTGCCAGCAGCTCCGACAGGGGCGAGACCCAGTACTTC
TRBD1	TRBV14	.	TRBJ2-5	CASSQVAGGETQYF	TGTGCCAGCAGCCAAGTGGCAGGGGGAGAGACCCAGTACTTC
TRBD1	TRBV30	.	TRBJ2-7	CAWRTGGSYEQYF	TGTGCCTGGAGGACAGGGGGCTCCTACGAGCAGTACTTC
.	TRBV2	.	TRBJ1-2	CASSIGQLTYGYTF	TGTGCCAGCAGTATAGGACAGCTGACCTATGGCTACACCTTC
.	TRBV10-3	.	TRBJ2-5	CAIKGRDQETQYF	TGTGCCATCAAGGGCAGGGATCAAGAGACCCAGTACTTC
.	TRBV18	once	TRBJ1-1	CASSLLDGGHTEAFF	TGTGCCAGCTCACTACTAGACGGCGGGCACACTGAAGCTTTCTTT
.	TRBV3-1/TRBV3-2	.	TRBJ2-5	CASSLGARDSQETQYF	TGTGCCAGCAGCCTCGGTGCGCGGGACAGCCAAGAGACCCAGTACTTC